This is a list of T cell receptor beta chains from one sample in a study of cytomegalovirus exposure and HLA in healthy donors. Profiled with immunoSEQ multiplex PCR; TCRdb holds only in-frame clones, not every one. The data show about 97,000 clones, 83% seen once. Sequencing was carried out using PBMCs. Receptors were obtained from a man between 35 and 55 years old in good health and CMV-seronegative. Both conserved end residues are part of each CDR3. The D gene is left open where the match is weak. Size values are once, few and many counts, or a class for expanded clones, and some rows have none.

CDR3nt: TGTGCCAGCAGCCCACGGGGGGTTGAAGCTTTCTTT
CDR3aa: CASSPRGVEAFF
j_gene: TRBJ1-1
v_gene: TRBV13
d_gene: -
abundance: once

CDR3nt: TGTGCCAGCAGCTTGGCCACAGGGGGCATCAACGAGCAGTACTTC
CDR3aa: CASSLATGGINEQYF
j_gene: TRBJ2-7
v_gene: TRBV5-6
d_gene: TRBD1
abundance: -

CDR3nt: TGTGCCAGCAGCGTAGACCTAGCGGGGGGGTACAATGAGCAGTTCTTC
CDR3aa: CASSVDLAGGYNEQFF
j_gene: TRBJ2-1
v_gene: TRBV9
d_gene: TRBD2
abundance: -

CDR3nt: TGTGCCATCAGAATAAGACAGGATGGCACTGAAGCTTTCTTT
CDR3aa: CAIRIRQDGTEAFF
j_gene: TRBJ1-1
v_gene: TRBV10-3
d_gene: -
abundance: -

CDR3nt: TGTGCCAGCAGCGCCCGGCGGGGGGGCCCTCCCAATGAGCAGTTCTTC
CDR3aa: CASSARRGGPPNEQFF
j_gene: TRBJ2-1
v_gene: TRBV9
d_gene: TRBD2
abundance: -

CDR3nt: TGCGCCAGCAGCCAATGGGCAGGCGCCAACTATGGCTACACCTTC
CDR3aa: CASSQWAGANYGYTF
j_gene: TRBJ1-2
v_gene: TRBV4-1
d_gene: -
abundance: -

CDR3nt: TGCAGCGTTGAAGATCAAAATGCAGATTTCTATGGCTACACCTTC
CDR3aa: CSVEDQNADFYGYTF
j_gene: TRBJ1-2
v_gene: TRBV29-1
d_gene: -
abundance: -

CDR3nt: TGTGCCAGCAGTCGAGCGGCTTACTCCTACAATGAGCAGTTCTTC
CDR3aa: CASSRAAYSYNEQFF
j_gene: TRBJ2-1
v_gene: TRBV6-5
d_gene: -
abundance: -

CDR3nt: TGTGCCAGCAGCTTAGGGGACTCCCGAAACTATGGCTACACCTTC
CDR3aa: CASSLGDSRNYGYTF
j_gene: TRBJ1-2
v_gene: TRBV7-8
d_gene: -
abundance: -

CDR3nt: TGTGCCATCAGTGATTTTCAGGCCTCCTACGAGCAGTACTTC
CDR3aa: CAISDFQASYEQYF
j_gene: TRBJ2-7
v_gene: TRBV10-3
d_gene: -
abundance: -

CDR3nt: TGTGCCAGCTCACCCGGGACAAACTCCTACGAGCAGTACTTC
CDR3aa: CASSPGTNSYEQYF
j_gene: TRBJ2-7
v_gene: TRBV18
d_gene: -
abundance: -

CDR3nt: TGCGCCAGCAGCTCGGGGGACAGGGTAATTACTGAAGCTTTCTTT
CDR3aa: CASSSGDRVITEAFF
j_gene: TRBJ1-1
v_gene: TRBV5-1
d_gene: TRBD1
abundance: -

CDR3nt: TGTGCCAGCAGTTTTTCCCGGGGGACGACAGATACGCAGTATTTT
CDR3aa: CASSFSRGTTDTQYF
j_gene: TRBJ2-3
v_gene: TRBV27
d_gene: -
abundance: -

CDR3nt: TGTGCCAGTATCGATCGCTCCACGCGGACTGAAGCTTTCTTT
CDR3aa: CASIDRSTRTEAFF
j_gene: TRBJ1-1
v_gene: TRBV19
d_gene: -
abundance: -

CDR3nt: TGTGCCAGCAGCCCCCGGACAGGGCAATCGCATTCACCCCTCCACTTT
CDR3aa: CASSPRTGQSHSPLHF
j_gene: TRBJ1-6
v_gene: TRBV9
d_gene: TRBD1
abundance: -

CDR3nt: TGTGCCACCAGCAGAGTTGGGAGGGGGAGGGGAGAGACCCAGTACTTC
CDR3aa: CATSRVGRGRGETQYF
j_gene: TRBJ2-5
v_gene: TRBV15
d_gene: -
abundance: -

CDR3nt: TGTGCCAGCAGCTTAGAAGGACAGGCGGCGTTGTACAATGAGCAGTTCTTC
CDR3aa: CASSLEGQAALYNEQFF
j_gene: TRBJ2-1
v_gene: TRBV11-1
d_gene: TRBD1
abundance: -

CDR3nt: TGTGCCAGTAGTATCGCGGACAGGGGGCTTGAGACCCAGTACTTC
CDR3aa: CASSIADRGLETQYF
j_gene: TRBJ2-5
v_gene: TRBV19
d_gene: TRBD1
abundance: few

CDR3nt: TGTGCCAGCAGTTACACTTACAGTTCCCAAGAGACCCAGTACTTC
CDR3aa: CASSYTYSSQETQYF
j_gene: TRBJ2-5
v_gene: TRBV6-5
d_gene: -
abundance: -

CDR3nt: TGTGCCAGAAGCTTAGACAGTGCTAACTATGGCTACACCTTC
CDR3aa: CARSLDSANYGYTF
j_gene: TRBJ1-2
v_gene: TRBV5-3
d_gene: -
abundance: -

CDR3nt: TGTGCCAGCAGCCAACAGGACGGTTTCTTGAGCTACACCTTC
CDR3aa: CASSQQDGFLSYTF
j_gene: TRBJ1-2
v_gene: TRBV11-2
d_gene: -
abundance: -

CDR3nt: TGTGCCAGCAGCTTCCTCCATGAGCAGTTCTTC
CDR3aa: CASSFLHEQFF
j_gene: TRBJ2-1
v_gene: TRBV7-9
d_gene: -
abundance: -

CDR3nt: TGTGCCAGCAGCTCCCCACAGGGGCCGAACTCTGGAAACACCATATATTTT
CDR3aa: CASSSPQGPNSGNTIYF
j_gene: TRBJ1-3
v_gene: TRBV11-3
d_gene: TRBD1
abundance: -

CDR3nt: TGTGCCAGCAGCCAAGAGGGCCGTCCTGAGCCCCAGCATTTT
CDR3aa: CASSQEGRPEPQHF
j_gene: TRBJ1-5
v_gene: TRBV4-2
d_gene: -
abundance: -

CDR3nt: TGTGCCAGCTCACCCGGGGGGGTAGCATCTGGAAACACCATATATTTT
CDR3aa: CASSPGGVASGNTIYF
j_gene: TRBJ1-3
v_gene: TRBV7-2
d_gene: -
abundance: -

CDR3nt: TGCGCCAGCTCTCCCACCGAGGGCCTACCCTACGAGCAGTACTTC
CDR3aa: CASSPTEGLPYEQYF
j_gene: TRBJ2-7
v_gene: TRBV4-1
d_gene: -
abundance: once

CDR3nt: TGTGCCATCAGGGGACAGTTGAACACTGAAGCTTTCTTT
CDR3aa: CAIRGQLNTEAFF
j_gene: TRBJ1-1
v_gene: TRBV10-3
d_gene: TRBD1
abundance: -

CDR3nt: TGTGCCAGCAGCTTACTCGGGAACACTGAAGCTTTCTTT
CDR3aa: CASSLLGNTEAFF
j_gene: TRBJ1-1
v_gene: TRBV7-3
d_gene: -
abundance: -